Sequencing of this TCR beta chain was carried out in a study of beta chain features in type 1 diabetes. CDR3 length: 14 amino acids. Per germline, CDR1 SGHRS and CDR2 YFSETQ. V lost 6 bases and J lost 7; bases outside the gene matches: 8. Concerning this clone itself: Its antigen is undetermined.

The study, taken as a whole, reports: TCRB CDR3s from Type 1 diabetes patients were moderately but significantly shorter in all four CD4+ subsets.

Since all of the isolated RNA was reverse transcribed, expressed TCRB transcripts were what got sequenced. Assay used: immunoSEQ multiplex PCR; TCRdb lists only in-frame clones, some missing. The data contain more than 250,000 clones, around an eighth of them singletons. V usage is TRBV5-1 and J usage is TRBJ1-4; 8 bases agree with TRBD1. Sequenced input: naive CD4+ T cells from blood. The clonotype comes from a man aged 25-45 years with type 1 diabetes. Here the CDR3 DNA reads TGCGCCAGCATGAGAGACAGGGGCTCTGAAAAACTGTTTTTT. Translating gives CASMRDRGSEKLFF.